This is a list of T cell receptor beta chains from one sample in a study of technical replicates of blood from a handful of donors. Profiling relied on immunoSEQ multiplex PCR, and the TCRdb table lists in-frame clones only, not all of them. Of about 100,000 clones in the sample, under 96% were seen once. The sequenced sample consisted of T cells isolated from PBMCs. The source of these receptors is a human donor in good health. Each CDR3 is given with its conserved first and last residue. The D gene is left open where the match is weak. The size of a clone is reported for some rows only, either as once, few or many, or as a class for expanded clones.

d_gene	v_gene	abundance	j_gene	CDR3aa	CDR3nt
TRBD1	TRBV19	-	TRBJ1-5	CASSMWTGEHDQPQHF	TGTGCCAGTAGTATGTGGACAGGGGAGCATGATCAGCCCCAGCATTTT
-	TRBV7-7	-	TRBJ1-6	CASSFEETRNSPLHF	TGTGCTAGCAGCTTCGAGGAGACGAGAAATTCACCCCTCCACTTT
-	TRBV4-2	once	TRBJ1-4	CASSQDRGDEKLFF	TGTGCCAGCAGCCAAGATCGGGGGGATGAAAAACTGTTTTTT
-	TRBV7-9	-	TRBJ2-1	CASSLDRNEQFF	TGTGCCAGCAGCTTAGATCGCAATGAGCAGTTCTTC
-	TRBV5-4	-	TRBJ2-3	CASSFSRSGGTDTQYF	TGTGCCAGCAGCTTTTCACGTTCGGGAGGCACAGATACGCAGTATTTT
-	TRBV7-9	-	TRBJ1-2	CASSSWDIRSNGYTF	TGTGCCAGCAGCTCATGGGACATCCGTTCCAATGGCTACACCTTC
-	TRBV19	-	TRBJ2-3	CASSRGRGQGQWADTQYF	TGTGCCAGTAGTAGGGGTCGTGGGCAGGGCCAGTGGGCAGATACGCAGTATTTT
-	TRBV5-1	-	TRBJ2-5	CASSLERAQTQYF	TGCGCCAGCAGCTTGGAGAGAGCACAGACCCAGTACTTC
-	TRBV2	-	TRBJ1-2	CASSPWTDGYTF	TGTGCCAGCAGTCCTTGGACAGATGGCTACACCTTC
TRBD1	TRBV11-1	-	TRBJ1-1	CASSLPWTGALRGEAFF	TGTGCCAGCAGCTTACCGTGGACAGGTGCCCTGAGGGGTGAAGCTTTCTTT
-	TRBV4-2	-	TRBJ1-5	CASSPGEAQPQHF	TGTGCCAGCAGCCCGGGTGAGGCGCAGCCCCAGCATTTT
-	TRBV2	-	TRBJ2-2	CASSEQGGTFAGELFF	TGTGCCAGCAGTGAACAGGGAGGGACATTCGCCGGGGAGCTGTTTTTT
TRBD2	TRBV7-2	-	TRBJ2-3	CASSLNLAGRDSTDTQYF	TGTGCCAGCAGCTTAAACTTGGCCGGGAGGGATAGCACAGATACGCAGTATTTT
TRBD2	TRBV20-1	-	TRBJ2-1	CSATGTSGKFF	TGCAGTGCGACAGGGACTAGCGGGAAGTTCTTC
-	TRBV2	-	TRBJ2-3	CASSPARGPYTQYF	TGTGCCAGCAGTCCTGCTAGAGGTCCTTATACGCAGTATTTT
-	TRBV28	-	TRBJ2-3	CASSFDRPTDTQYF	TGTGCCAGCAGTTTTGACAGACCCACAGATACGCAGTATTTT
-	TRBV27	-	TRBJ2-7	CASSLGSDHYEQYF	TGTGCCAGCAGTTTAGGTAGCGACCACTACGAGCAGTACTTC
-	TRBV29-1	-	TRBJ1-2	CSVGHLNYGYTF	TGCAGCGTTGGACACCTCAACTATGGCTACACCTTC
-	TRBV7-7	-	TRBJ1-6	CASSPVLGASSPLHF	TGTGCTAGCAGCCCCGTCTTGGGGGCTAGTTCACCCCTCCACTTT
TRBD1	TRBV5-1	-	TRBJ2-7	CASSLSDRVNYEQYF	TGCGCCAGCAGCCTGTCCGACAGGGTCAATTACGAGCAGTACTTC
TRBD1	TRBV2	-	TRBJ2-7	CASSTDRVRYEQYF	TGTGCCAGCAGTACCGACAGGGTACGCTACGAGCAGTACTTC
TRBD1	TRBV11-2	-	TRBJ1-1	CATTLNLGQVEAFF	TGTGCCACCACCCTTAACCTAGGACAGGTTGAAGCTTTCTTT
TRBD1	TRBV28	-	TRBJ2-7	CASSPRDRGKYF	TGTGCCAGCAGCCCCCGGGACAGGGGCAAGTACTTC
-	TRBV27	-	TRBJ2-1	CASSLGRSLYNEQFF	TGTGCCAGCAGCCTCGGGAGATCCCTCTACAATGAGCAGTTCTTC
-	TRBV2	-	TRBJ2-1	CASLLVQGGSNEQFF	TGTGCCTCCCTCCTCGTGCAGGGGGGCTCGAATGAGCAGTTCTTC
-	TRBV7-8	-	TRBJ2-2	CASSRRQGGGTGELFF	TGTGCCAGCAGCAGAAGGCAGGGCGGCGGCACCGGGGAGCTGTTTTTT
-	TRBV9	-	TRBJ1-1	CASSVGKNTEAFF	TGTGCCAGCAGCGTGGGCAAGAACACTGAAGCTTTCTTT
TRBD1	TRBV19	-	TRBJ1-1	CASIKRQGLSEAFF	TGTGCCAGTATTAAAAGACAGGGGCTATCTGAAGCTTTCTTT
-	TRBV5-1	once	TRBJ1-3	CASSLQGGGNTIYF	TGCGCCAGCAGCTTGCAGGGTGGCGGAAACACCATATATTTT
TRBD1	TRBV18	-	TRBJ2-6	CASSRQGAGGANVLTF	TGTGCCAGCTCTCGACAGGGGGCTGGCGGGGCCAACGTCCTGACTTTC
TRBD2	TRBV2	-	TRBJ2-1	CASTSGSSEQFF	TGTGCCAGCACTAGCGGGAGTAGTGAGCAGTTCTTC
TRBD2	TRBV7-9	once	TRBJ2-5	CASSASILAGGPGETQYF	TGTGCCAGCAGCGCTTCAATCCTAGCGGGAGGGCCCGGGGAGACCCAGTACTTC
TRBD2	TRBV6-4	-	TRBJ2-5	CASSERRLAGPQETQYF	TGTGCCAGCAGTGAGAGGCGACTAGCGGGGCCACAAGAGACCCAGTACTTC
-	TRBV28	-	TRBJ1-4	CASRGGNEKLFF	TGTGCCAGCCGGGGGGGGAATGAAAAACTGTTTTTT
TRBD1	TRBV5-1	once	TRBJ2-7	CASSLAGQVQFVEQYF	TGCGCCAGCAGCTTGGCCGGACAGGTCCAGTTTGTTGAGCAGTACTTC
-	TRBV11-2	-	TRBJ2-7	CASSLGQPYEQYF	TGTGCCAGCAGCTTAGGACAGCCCTACGAGCAGTACTTC
-	TRBV10-1	-	TRBJ2-2	CASSLAGRLNTGELFF	TGCGCCAGCAGCCTCGCGGGGAGATTGAACACCGGGGAGCTGTTTTTT
-	TRBV29-1	-	TRBJ1-1	CSVENSGTEAFF	TGCAGCGTTGAAAATTCGGGGACTGAAGCTTTCTTT
TRBD1	TRBV10-1	-	TRBJ1-2	CASSGTGDGYTF	TGCGCCAGCAGCGGGACAGGGGATGGCTACACCTTC
TRBD1	TRBV6-1	once	TRBJ1-3	CASSEGRGYGNTIYF	TGTGCCAGCAGTGAAGGCAGGGGGTATGGAAACACCATATATTTT
TRBD1	TRBV13	-	TRBJ2-7	CASSLEGGFYEQYF	TGTGCCAGCAGCTTAGAAGGGGGCTTCTACGAGCAGTACTTC